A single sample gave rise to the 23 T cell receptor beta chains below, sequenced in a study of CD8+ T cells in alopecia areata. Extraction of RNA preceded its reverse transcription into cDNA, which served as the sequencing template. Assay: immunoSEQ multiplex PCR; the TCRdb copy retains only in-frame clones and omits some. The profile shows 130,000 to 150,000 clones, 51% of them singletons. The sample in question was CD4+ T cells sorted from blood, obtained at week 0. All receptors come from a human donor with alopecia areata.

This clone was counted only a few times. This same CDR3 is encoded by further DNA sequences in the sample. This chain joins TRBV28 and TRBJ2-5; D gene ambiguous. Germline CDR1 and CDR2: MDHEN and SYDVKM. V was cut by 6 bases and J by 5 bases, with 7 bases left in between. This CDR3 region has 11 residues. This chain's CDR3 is CASSSRETQYF. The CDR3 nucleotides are TGTGCCAGCAGCTCTCGTGAGACCCAGTACTTC.

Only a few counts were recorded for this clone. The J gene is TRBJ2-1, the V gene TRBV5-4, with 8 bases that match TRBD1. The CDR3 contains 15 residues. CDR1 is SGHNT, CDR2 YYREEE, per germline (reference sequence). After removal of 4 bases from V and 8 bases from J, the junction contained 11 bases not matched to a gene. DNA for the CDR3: TGTGCCAGCAGCCGAGACAGGGGTGTTAGGGATGAGCAGTTCTTC. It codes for CASSRDRGVRDEQFF.

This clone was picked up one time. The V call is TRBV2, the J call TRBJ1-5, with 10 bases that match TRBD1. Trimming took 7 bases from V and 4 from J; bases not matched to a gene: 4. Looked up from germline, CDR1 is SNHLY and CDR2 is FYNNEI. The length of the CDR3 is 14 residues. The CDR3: CASKGDRGNQPQHF. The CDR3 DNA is TGTGCCAGCAAGGGGGACAGGGGAAATCAGCCCCAGCATTTT.

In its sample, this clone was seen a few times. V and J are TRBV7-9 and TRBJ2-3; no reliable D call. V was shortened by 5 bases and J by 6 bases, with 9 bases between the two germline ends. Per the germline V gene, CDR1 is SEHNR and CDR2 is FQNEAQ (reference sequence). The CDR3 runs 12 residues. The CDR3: CASSLGFDTQYF. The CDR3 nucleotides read TGTGCCAGCAGCCTGGGGTTTGATACGCAGTATTTT.

The DNA of the CDR3 is TGTGCCAGCAGCCAGCCCGGGACTAGCGGGCATAACTCCTACGAGCAGTACTTC. Its protein product is CASSQPGTSGHNSYEQYF. This rearrangement joins TRBV7-2 to TRBJ2-7, with 12 nucleotides matching TRBD2. Germline V lookup: CDR1 SGHTA, CDR2 FQGNSA. V shed 5 bases, J shed 0 bases, and the junction held 11 bases outside the gene matches. The CDR3 is made up of 18 amino acids.

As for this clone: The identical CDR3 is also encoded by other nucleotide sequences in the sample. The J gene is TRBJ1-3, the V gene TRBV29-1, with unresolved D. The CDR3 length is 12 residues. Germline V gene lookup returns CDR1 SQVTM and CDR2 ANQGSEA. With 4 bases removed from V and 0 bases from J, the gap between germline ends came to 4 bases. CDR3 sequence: CSVGTSGNTIYF. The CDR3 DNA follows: TGCAGCGTTGGGACCTCTGGAAACACCATATATTTT.

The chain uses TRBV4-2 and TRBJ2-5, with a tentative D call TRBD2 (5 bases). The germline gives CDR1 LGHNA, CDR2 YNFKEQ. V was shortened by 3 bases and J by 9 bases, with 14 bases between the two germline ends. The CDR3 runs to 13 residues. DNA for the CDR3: TGTGCCAGCAGCCACAGCGGCCAGCCGGCCCAGTACTTC. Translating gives CASSHSGQPAQYF.

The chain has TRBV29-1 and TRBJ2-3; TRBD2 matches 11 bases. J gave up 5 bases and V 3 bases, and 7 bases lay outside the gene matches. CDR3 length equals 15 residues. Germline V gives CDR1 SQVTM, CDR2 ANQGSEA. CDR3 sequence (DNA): TGCAGCGTTGACAAACTAGCGGGAGTTGTAGATACGCAGTATTTT. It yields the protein CSVDKLAGVVDTQYF.

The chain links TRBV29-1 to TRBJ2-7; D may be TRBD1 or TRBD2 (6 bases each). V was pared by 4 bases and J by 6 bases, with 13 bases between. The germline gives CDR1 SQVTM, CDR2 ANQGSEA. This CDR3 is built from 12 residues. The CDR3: CSVGRWGAEQYF. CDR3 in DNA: TGCAGCGTTGGGCGGTGGGGGGCCGAGCAGTACTTC.

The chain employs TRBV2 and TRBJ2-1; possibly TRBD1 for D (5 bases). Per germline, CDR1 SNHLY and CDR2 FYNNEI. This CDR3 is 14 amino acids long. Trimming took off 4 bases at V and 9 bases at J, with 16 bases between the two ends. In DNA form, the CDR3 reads TGTGCCAGCAGTGGTTCAGGAACAGGTGGTGAGCAGTTCTTC. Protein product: CASSGSGTGGEQFF.

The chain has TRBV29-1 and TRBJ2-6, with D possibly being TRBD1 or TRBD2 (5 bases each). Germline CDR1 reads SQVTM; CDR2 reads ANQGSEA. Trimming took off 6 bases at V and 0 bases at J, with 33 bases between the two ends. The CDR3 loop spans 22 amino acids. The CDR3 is CSVPTTTLLLGTDHSGANVLTF. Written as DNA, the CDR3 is TGCAGCGTGCCAACAACAACTTTGTTACTTGGGACGGATCACTCTGGGGCCAACGTCCTGACTTTC.

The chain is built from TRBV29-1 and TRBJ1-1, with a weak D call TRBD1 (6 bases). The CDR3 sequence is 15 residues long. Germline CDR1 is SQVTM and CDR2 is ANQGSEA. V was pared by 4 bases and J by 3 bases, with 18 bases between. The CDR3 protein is CSVVGVGGLYTEAFF. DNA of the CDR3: TGCAGCGTTGTGGGGGTCGGGGGGCTGTACACTGAAGCTTTCTTT.

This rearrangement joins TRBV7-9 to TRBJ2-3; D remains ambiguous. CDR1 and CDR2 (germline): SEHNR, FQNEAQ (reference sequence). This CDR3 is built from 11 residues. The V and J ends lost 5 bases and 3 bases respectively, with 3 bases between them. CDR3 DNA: TGTGCCAGCAGCCGGACAGATACGCAGTATTTT. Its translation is CASSRTDTQYF.

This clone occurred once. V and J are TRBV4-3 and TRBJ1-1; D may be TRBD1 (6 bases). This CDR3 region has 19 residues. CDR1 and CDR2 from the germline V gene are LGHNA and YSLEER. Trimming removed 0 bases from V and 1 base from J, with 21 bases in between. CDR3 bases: TGCGCCAGCAGCCAAGATCTAGGGGGGTCCGGGAGAACGAACACTGAAGCTTTCTTT. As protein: CASSQDLGGSGRTNTEAFF.

The CDR3: CASSRDNPTGELFF. The CDR3 nucleotides are TGTGCCAGCAGTCGGGACAATCCCACCGGGGAGCTGTTTTTT. J is TRBJ2-2 and V is TRBV27, with D tentatively TRBD1 (6 bases). The germline CDR1 and CDR2 sequences are MNHEY and SMNVEV (reference sequence). Trimming pared 5 bases from V and 4 bases from J, leaving 11 bases between. The CDR3 covers 14 residues.

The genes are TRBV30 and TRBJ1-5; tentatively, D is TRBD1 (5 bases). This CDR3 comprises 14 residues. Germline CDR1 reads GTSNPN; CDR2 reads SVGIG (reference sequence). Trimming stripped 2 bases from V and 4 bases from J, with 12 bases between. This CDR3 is CAWSPGTLNQPQHF. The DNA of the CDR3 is TGTGCCTGGAGTCCCGGGACGTTAAATCAGCCCCAGCATTTT.

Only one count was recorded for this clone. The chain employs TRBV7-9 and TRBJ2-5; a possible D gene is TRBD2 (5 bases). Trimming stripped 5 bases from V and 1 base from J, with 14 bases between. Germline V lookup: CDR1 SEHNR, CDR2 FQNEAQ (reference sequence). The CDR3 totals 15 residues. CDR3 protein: CASSPRSRVQETQYF. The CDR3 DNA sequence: TGTGCCAGCAGCCCCCGTTCGAGGGTCCAAGAGACCCAGTACTTC.

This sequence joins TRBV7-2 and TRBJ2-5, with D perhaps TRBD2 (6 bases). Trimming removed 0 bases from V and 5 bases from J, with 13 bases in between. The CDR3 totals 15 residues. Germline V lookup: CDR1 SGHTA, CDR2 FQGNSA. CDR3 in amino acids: CASSLARGGLETQYF. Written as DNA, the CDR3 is TGTGCCAGCAGCTTAGCGCGCGGAGGGCTGGAGACCCAGTACTTC.

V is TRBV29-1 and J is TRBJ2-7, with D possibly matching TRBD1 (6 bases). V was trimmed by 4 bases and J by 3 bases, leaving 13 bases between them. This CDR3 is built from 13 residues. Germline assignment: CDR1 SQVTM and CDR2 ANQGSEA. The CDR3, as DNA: TGCAGCGTTGCGGACAGCCAGAACTACGAGCAGTACTTC. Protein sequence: CSVADSQNYEQYF.

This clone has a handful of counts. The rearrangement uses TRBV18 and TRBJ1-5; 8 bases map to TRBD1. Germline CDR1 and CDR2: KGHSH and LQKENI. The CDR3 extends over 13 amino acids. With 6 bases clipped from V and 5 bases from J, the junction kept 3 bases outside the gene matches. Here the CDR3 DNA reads TGTGCCAGCTCCCAGACAGGGGATCAGCCCCAGCATTTT. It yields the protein CASSQTGDQPQHF.

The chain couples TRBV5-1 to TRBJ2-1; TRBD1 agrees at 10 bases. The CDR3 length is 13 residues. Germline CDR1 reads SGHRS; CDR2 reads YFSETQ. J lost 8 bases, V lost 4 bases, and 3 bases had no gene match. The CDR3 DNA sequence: TGCGCCAGCAGCCGGACAGGGGGACATGAGCAGTTCTTC. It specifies CASSRTGGHEQFF.

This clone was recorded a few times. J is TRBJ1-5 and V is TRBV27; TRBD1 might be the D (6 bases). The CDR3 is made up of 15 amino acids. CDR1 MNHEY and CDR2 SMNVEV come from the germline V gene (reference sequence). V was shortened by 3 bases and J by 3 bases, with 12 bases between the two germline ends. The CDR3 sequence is CASSLWGQANQPQHF. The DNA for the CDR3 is TGTGCCAGCAGTTTGTGGGGGCAGGCCAATCAGCCCCAGCATTTT.

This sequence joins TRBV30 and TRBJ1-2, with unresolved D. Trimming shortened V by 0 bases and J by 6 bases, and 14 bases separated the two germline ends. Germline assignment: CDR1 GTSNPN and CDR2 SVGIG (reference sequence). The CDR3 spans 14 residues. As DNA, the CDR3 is TGTGCCTGGAGTGTGAGCATTAAAGGAGATGGCTACACCTTC. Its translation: CAWSVSIKGDGYTF.